This T cell receptor beta chain was recovered during a study of blood T cells in healthy people across ages. Study-level results: Naive T cell percentage by flow cytometry tracked strongly with beta diversity.

This clonotype was counted many times. As yet, its antigen is unknown. Sample-barcoded 5' priming and a J-beta primer mix drove a second PCR of 7 to 11 cycles. No fewer than 2.5 million CDR3-containing paired-end reads came from each sample. Via MiXCR, TCRdb re-called the 5' RACE reads, giving one row per CDR3 protein. The table has 850,000 to 1,100,000 distinct CDR3 sequences, approximately 38% seen once. The sequenced sample consisted of blood. The clonotype was recovered from a man younger than 35 in good health.

CDR3 nucleotide sequence: TGTGCCAGCAGCTTAGTCTCGGTGTTGCGCGGCTACACCTTC. This sequence encodes CASSLVSVLRGYTF. The V and J genes are TRBV7-9 and TRBJ1-2, with D uncertain. This CDR3 has 14 amino acids. The ends were cut back, 1 base at V and 8 bases at J, with 14 bases in the middle. The germline V gene has CDR1 SEHNR and CDR2 FQNEAQ (reference sequence).